The 21 T cell receptor beta chains below all came from one sample that was sequenced in a study of shared clonotypes between healthy human individuals (dated by TCRdb to 2020 to 2021). The library came from the immunoSEQ multiplex PCR assay. Not all clones reach the TCRdb copy of this immuneACCESS table, which keeps in-frame sequences only. Checked studies attribute under half of the gap to unresolved V genes and leave the rest unexplained. Within this sample are over 2 million clones, with 92% of them counted one time only. The top ten hold approximately 0.4% of the sample. Sequencing was carried out using naive CD4+ T cells from PBMCs. What this sample's cell subset or site label stands for: CD45RA+ positively selected. These receptors all come from a man between 18 and 35 years old in good health. Some clones in this sample may be carry-over from other donors' samples.

The chain uses TRBV9 and TRBJ2-7, with D perhaps TRBD1 or TRBD2 (5 bases each). V gave up 3 bases and J gave up 9 bases, with 19 bases separating them. The CDR3 has 14 amino acids. The germline V gene encodes CDR1 SGDLS and CDR2 YYNGEE. The CDR3, as DNA: TGTGCCAGCAGCGGGACCGGGGCCCTTGGTGGGCAGTACTTC. This translates into CASSGTGALGGQYF.

The V call is TRBV5-4, the J call TRBJ1-2; the D gene is possibly TRBD1 (5 bases). Trimming removed 5 bases from V and 5 bases from J, with 13 bases in between. The CDR3 consists of 13 residues. CDR1 is SGHNT, CDR2 YYREEE, per germline (reference sequence). Here the CDR3 reads CASRDRGLYGYTF. Here the CDR3 DNA reads TGTGCCAGCAGAGATCGGGGCCTATATGGCTACACCTTC.

The chain joins TRBV6-6 to TRBJ2-5, with TRBD2 matching over 8 bases. J was trimmed by 2 bases and V by 7 bases; bases with no gene match: 9. The CDR3 loop spans 15 amino acids. Germline V CDR1 and CDR2: MNHNY, SVGAGI (reference sequence). CDR3 DNA: TGTGCCAGCACCAACCGGGGGGGTCGGCAAGAGACCCAGTACTTC. This gives the protein CASTNRGGRQETQYF.

This clone has a single count. The chain recombines TRBV7-8 with TRBJ2-7; D not certain. The CDR3 sequence is 13 residues long. Germline values: CDR1 SGHVS, CDR2 FQNEAQ. V was trimmed by 5 bases and J by 2 bases, leaving 10 bases between them. The CDR3 reads CASSRVGTYEQYF. The CDR3 nucleotides are TGTGCCAGCAGCCGGGTTGGGACCTACGAGCAGTACTTC.

CDR3 DNA sequence: TGTGCCAGCAGTTTATGGGGGACAGGGATATATAGCAATCAGCCCCAGCATTTT. Protein: CASSLWGTGIYSNQPQHF. J is TRBJ1-5 and V is TRBV27, with 9 positions matching TRBD1. CDR3 length: 18 residues. Germline V gene data show CDR1 as MNHEY and CDR2 as SMNVEV (reference sequence). Unmatched junction bases numbered 7, after V lost 1 base and J lost 0 bases.

This chain joins TRBV10-1 and TRBJ2-5; 9 nucleotides agree with TRBD2. V lost 5 bases and J lost 2; bases outside the gene matches: 6. Germline CDR1 and CDR2: WNHNN and SYGVQD (reference sequence). The CDR3 has 15 residues. The CDR3 DNA reads as TGCGCCAGCAGTCCTAGCGGGGAGTTTCAAGAGACCCAGTACTTC. This codes for CASSPSGEFQETQYF.

The chain uses TRBV11-1 and TRBJ2-2; maybe TRBD1 (6 bases). Germline CDR1 is SGHAT and CDR2 is FQDESV (reference sequence). The V gene lost 2 bases and the J gene lost 4 bases, with 11 bases spanning the gap. The CDR3 is 15 residues long. CDR3 coding DNA: TGTGCCAGCAGCTTACCGGGACACTCCACCGGGGAGCTGTTTTTT. Its translation is CASSLPGHSTGELFF.

The chain is built from TRBV7-3 and TRBJ2-7, with a tentative D call TRBD1 (6 bases). V was shortened by 5 bases and J by 0 bases, with 14 bases between the two germline ends. Germline V gene data show CDR1 as SGHTA and CDR2 as FQGTGA. The CDR3 covers 15 residues. The CDR3, as DNA: TGTGCCAGCAGCAAAGGACAGTTACTCTCCTACGAGCAGTACTTC. Its protein product is CASSKGQLLSYEQYF.

The chain is built from TRBV6-5 and TRBJ2-7; 11 bases fit TRBD2. The germline CDR1 and CDR2 sequences are MNHEY and SVGAGI. The CDR3 extends over 14 amino acids. With 5 bases clipped from V and 6 bases from J, the junction kept 6 bases outside the gene matches. CDR3 DNA: TGTGCCAGCAGTCAACTAGCGGGAGCCTCCGAGCAGTACTTC. Encoded protein: CASSQLAGASEQYF.

The rearrangement links TRBV6-5 to TRBJ2-5; possibly TRBD1 for D (6 bases). Trimming shortened V by 2 bases and J by 1 base, and 8 bases separated the two germline ends. The CDR3 loop spans 14 amino acids. Germline lookup yields CDR1 MNHEY and CDR2 SVGAGI. The CDR3 is CASSYDRSQETQYF. DNA for the CDR3: TGTGCCAGCAGTTACGACAGGAGCCAAGAGACCCAGTACTTC.

The chain carries TRBV6-5 and TRBJ2-1; TRBD2 agrees at 9 bases. Germline V gives CDR1 MNHEY, CDR2 SVGAGI. V was pared by 0 bases and J by 8 bases, with 8 bases of the junction left unmatched. The CDR3 sequence is 16 residues long. CDR3 sequence: CASSYSTSSGTHEQFF. CDR3 DNA: TGTGCCAGCAGTTACTCGACGTCTAGCGGGACACATGAGCAGTTCTTC.

The chain links TRBV7-2 to TRBJ2-2, with unresolved D. There are 15 residues in the CDR3. Germline V gene data show CDR1 as SGHTA and CDR2 as FQGNSA. V was cut by 2 bases and J by 6 bases, with 13 bases left in between. The CDR3 loop is CASSLWAHTPGELFF. The CDR3 DNA is TGTGCCAGCAGCTTATGGGCTCACACCCCCGGGGAGCTGTTTTTT.

The chain uses TRBV6-6 and TRBJ1-5, with 10 bases fitting TRBD1. Germline-derived CDR1 and CDR2 are MNHNY and SVGAGI (reference sequence). V shed 6 bases and J 2 bases; nucleotides not matched to a gene: 4. The length of the CDR3 is 15 residues. In DNA form, the CDR3 reads TGTGCCAGCAGGCGACAGGGGGCGGGCAATCAGCCCCAGCATTTT. Translated, it gives CASRRQGAGNQPQHF.

The chain links TRBV7-7 to TRBJ2-1; D call uncertain. V gave up 3 bases and J gave up 7 bases, with 10 bases separating them. In germline, CDR1 is SSHAT, CDR2 FNYEAQ (reference sequence). CDR3 length: 13 residues. CDR3 residues: CASSLGLGNEQFF. CDR3 DNA: TGTGCCAGCAGCTTGGGTTTGGGGAATGAGCAGTTCTTC.

V gene TRBV4-2 combines with J gene TRBJ1-1, with D possibly TRBD1 on 5 matching bases. Trimming shortened V by 2 bases and J by 6 bases, and 13 bases separated the two germline ends. Germline CDR1 and CDR2: LGHNA and YNFKEQ. The CDR3 is 14 residues long. In nucleotides, the CDR3 is TGTGCCAGCAGCCAACCAGGCCGGGGCCCTGAAGCTTTCTTT. Translating gives CASSQPGRGPEAFF.

The gene calls are TRBV29-1 and TRBJ2-3; tentative D call: TRBD2 (5 bases). The V end was cut by 7 bases, the J end by 9 bases, with 14 bases between. The CDR3 loop spans 11 amino acids. Germline CDR1 reads SQVTM; CDR2 reads ANQGSEA. The CDR3 nucleotides are TGCAGCGCCCAGGACCCGGGAACGCAGTATTTT. The encoded protein is CSAQDPGTQYF.

V is TRBV6-5 and J is TRBJ1-4; 7 positions agree with TRBD1. Trimming took 4 bases from V and 10 from J; bases not matched to a gene: 6. The germline CDR1 and CDR2 sequences are MNHEY and SVGAGI. The CDR3 is made up of 13 amino acids. The CDR3 DNA sequence: TGTGCCAGCAGTTTGGACAGGTTGCGAAAACTGTTTTTT. Translation gives CASSLDRLRKLFF.

J is TRBJ1-2 and V is TRBV27; D ambiguous. V dropped 5 bases and J dropped 4 bases, with 14 bases sitting between them. CDR3 length equals 14 residues. The germline CDR1 and CDR2 sequences are MNHEY and SMNVEV (reference sequence). The CDR3 DNA follows: TGTGCCAGCAGTCTCCTTGGCAGCACCTATGGCTACACCTTC. It is translated as CASSLLGSTYGYTF.

The chain recombines TRBV2 with TRBJ2-7; D could derive from TRBD1 or TRBD2 (5 bases each). Looked up from germline, CDR1 is SNHLY and CDR2 is FYNNEI. Trimming took 9 bases from V and 3 from J, leaving 15 bases between them. The CDR3 is made up of 13 amino acids. The CDR3 coding sequence is TGTGCCAGAACGGGACCCACCTTCTACGAGCAGTACTTC. The encoded protein is CARTGPTFYEQYF.

The V call is TRBV4-2, the J call TRBJ2-6; D is undetermined. The germline gives CDR1 LGHNA, CDR2 YNFKEQ. CDR3 size: 13 residues. V gave up 7 bases and J gave up 0 bases, with 4 bases separating them. The CDR3 nucleotides read TGTGCCAGCACGACCTCTGGGGCCAACGTCCTGACTTTC. Encoded protein: CASTTSGANVLTF.

V usage is TRBV4-1 and J usage is TRBJ2-2; 7 bases are shared with TRBD1. Trimming cost V 3 bases and J 2 bases; bases outside gene matches: 12. The CDR3 consists of 18 residues. Germline V gives CDR1 MGHRA, CDR2 YSYEKL. The DNA of the CDR3 is TGCGCCAGCAGCCATTTGGCCCTGACAGGGCTAAACACCGGGGAGCTGTTTTTT. Amino acid sequence: CASSHLALTGLNTGELFF.